A selection of T cell receptor beta chains follows, all from one sample in a study of beta chain features in type 1 diabetes. Using immunoSEQ multiplex PCR, the repertoire was profiled, and TCRdb retains in-frame clones only, with some absent. The table records 600,000 or so clones, around an eighth of them present only once. The sample was naive CD4+ T cells from blood. The receptors come from a man aged 25-45 years with type 1 diabetes. CDR3s include the opening cysteine and the closing phenylalanine or tryptophan. The order of the fields is CDR3 DNA, CDR3 protein, V gene, clone size, J gene, D gene. A D gene is named only where the DNA matches it firmly. Clone size is stated in some rows and not others, as once, few, many or a class when expanded.

DNA: TGCGCCAGCAGCTTGGTAGGAGGGAACAATCAGCCCCAGCATTTT; CDR3: CASSLVGGNNQPQHF; V: TRBV5-1; size: -; J: TRBJ1-5; D: -
DNA: TGTGCCAGCAGTGAGCAGGGGTTAAGCAATCAGCCCCAGCATTTT; CDR3: CASSEQGLSNQPQHF; V: TRBV6-1; size: -; J: TRBJ1-5; D: -
DNA: TGTGCCAGCAGCTTGTTTCATGAGCAGTTCTTC; CDR3: CASSLFHEQFF; V: TRBV5-6; size: -; J: TRBJ2-1; D: -
DNA: TGTGCCAGTAGTATTTTGACAGCAGATACGCAGTATTTT; CDR3: CASSILTADTQYF; V: TRBV19; size: few; J: TRBJ2-3; D: -
DNA: TGCAGCGTCGAGGACAGAGGGCTCTACGAGCAGTACTTC; CDR3: CSVEDRGLYEQYF; V: TRBV29-1; size: -; J: TRBJ2-7; D: -
DNA: TGTGCCATCCGGGGGCCGAAGGACGAGCAGTACTTC; CDR3: CAIRGPKDEQYF; V: TRBV10-3; size: few; J: TRBJ2-7; D: -
DNA: TGTGCCAGCTCACGAGAAGAGGACAGGGGGCTCTTTCACTATGGCTACACCTTC; CDR3: CASSREEDRGLFHYGYTF; V: TRBV18; size: few; J: TRBJ1-2; D: TRBD1
DNA: TGTGCCAGCAGCTTGACTGTACGGTACGAGCAGTACTTC; CDR3: CASSLTVRYEQYF; V: TRBV5-8; size: -; J: TRBJ2-7; D: -
DNA: TGTGCCAGCAGCTCAGGGGGCATTCAGCCCCAGCATTTT; CDR3: CASSSGGIQPQHF; V: TRBV7-9; size: few; J: TRBJ1-5; D: TRBD1
DNA: TGTGCCAGCTCAGGGACAGGGCAAGAGACCCAGTACTTC; CDR3: CASSGTGQETQYF; V: TRBV18; size: few; J: TRBJ2-5; D: TRBD1
DNA: TGTGCCAGCAAGGGTTACAATGAGCAGTTCTTC; CDR3: CASKGYNEQFF; V: TRBV13; size: -; J: TRBJ2-1; D: -
DNA: TGTGCCAGCAGCTCGATTACAGATACGCAGTATTTT; CDR3: CASSSITDTQYF; V: TRBV7-9; size: -; J: TRBJ2-3; D: -
DNA: TGTGCCAGCAGCGTAGCAGGGGAAGGTCAGCCCCAGCATTTT; CDR3: CASSVAGEGQPQHF; V: TRBV9; size: -; J: TRBJ1-5; D: -
DNA: TGTGCCAGTAGTATAGTCGTGAGACAGGGTTCCTATGGCTACACCTTC; CDR3: CASSIVVRQGSYGYTF; V: TRBV19; size: few; J: TRBJ1-2; D: TRBD1
DNA: TGTGCCAGCAGCTCTACCTCGGGGGCAGGGGGCCTCGCAGATACGCAGTATTTT; CDR3: CASSSTSGAGGLADTQYF; V: TRBV9; size: -; J: TRBJ2-3; D: TRBD1
DNA: TGTGCCACTTCCGCTCAGGACACTGAAGCTTTCTTT; CDR3: CATSAQDTEAFF; V: TRBV10-3; size: -; J: TRBJ1-1; D: -
DNA: TGTGCCAGCAGCCAAGAGCCTGATCACAGCTACTACGAGCAGTACTTC; CDR3: CASSQEPDHSYYEQYF; V: TRBV4-2; size: -; J: TRBJ2-7; D: -
DNA: TGCGCCAGCAGCCAAGATTCAGGGGCCAGCAATCAGCCCCAGCATTTT; CDR3: CASSQDSGASNQPQHF; V: TRBV4-3; size: few; J: TRBJ1-5; D: -
DNA: TGTGCCTGGAGTGTATATCAGGGTGGCTACACCTTC; CDR3: CAWSVYQGGYTF; V: TRBV30; size: few; J: TRBJ1-2; D: -
DNA: TGCAGCGTTAGGGACAGGGGATCCTACAATGAGCAGTTCTTC; CDR3: CSVRDRGSYNEQFF; V: TRBV29-1; size: -; J: TRBJ2-1; D: TRBD1
DNA: TGCAGCGTTGGGGGACAGCTTAATGAGAAACTGTTTTTT; CDR3: CSVGGQLNEKLFF; V: TRBV29-1; size: few; J: TRBJ1-4; D: TRBD1
DNA: TGTGCCAGCTCACCAAGGACTAGCGGCTACAATGAGCAGTTCTTC; CDR3: CASSPRTSGYNEQFF; V: TRBV18; size: few; J: TRBJ2-1; D: TRBD2
DNA: TGTGCCTGGAGTACCCAGATTTCTGGAAACACCATATATTTT; CDR3: CAWSTQISGNTIYF; V: TRBV30; size: -; J: TRBJ1-3; D: -
DNA: TGCGCCAGCAGCCCGGGACAGGGGGACGCCGGGGAGCTGTTTTTT; CDR3: CASSPGQGDAGELFF; V: TRBV5-1; size: -; J: TRBJ2-2; D: TRBD1